The 15 T cell receptor beta chains below were found in one sample sequenced in a study of long-term antiretroviral therapy in people with HIV. Version v3.0 of the immunoSEQ assay ran at survey level. Produced via immunoSEQ multiplex PCR; TCRdb's table is partial and in-frame only. The sample holds 25,000 to 35,000 clones, roughly nine tenths seen once. Here the sequenced sample was unsorted PBMCs, taken 3.1 years after starting antiretroviral therapy. These receptor sequences come from a man younger than 35 with HIV.

The genes are TRBV9 and TRBJ1-1; D remains unclear. CDR1 SGDLS and CDR2 YYNGEE come from the germline V gene. This CDR3 has 15 residues. Trimming took 0 bases from V and 2 from J, leaving 11 bases between them. CDR3 residues: CASSVEAGRNTEAFF. CDR3 DNA sequence: TGTGCCAGCAGCGTAGAGGCGGGCAGAAACACTGAAGCTTTCTTT.

The chain combines TRBV29-1 with TRBJ2-2, with 13 positions matching TRBD2. Per the germline V gene, CDR1 is SQVTM and CDR2 is ANQGSEA. This CDR3 is built from 15 residues. The ends lost 5 bases at V and 6 bases at J; junction bases unmatched: 6. The CDR3 loop reads CSVQTSGRSAGELFF. The CDR3 DNA is TGCAGCGTTCAGACTAGCGGGAGGTCGGCCGGGGAGCTGTTTTTT.

This chain links TRBV4-3 with TRBJ1-2; D is undetermined. The germline V gene has CDR1 LGHNA and CDR2 YSLEER. The CDR3 consists of 14 residues. Trimming shortened V by 0 bases and J by 4 bases, and 9 bases separated the two germline ends. The CDR3 bases are TGCGCCAGCAGCCAAGATCTGCAGGTCTATGGCTACACCTTC. Its translation is CASSQDLQVYGYTF.

The chain carries TRBV7-9 and TRBJ1-1, with D tentatively TRBD1 (6 bases). This CDR3 has 13 residues. Trimming took 5 bases from V and 6 from J, leaving 13 bases between them. Germline CDR1 and CDR2: SEHNR and FQNEAQ (reference sequence). The CDR3 here is CASSPRQVPEAFF. For the CDR3, the DNA is TGTGCCAGCAGCCCAAGACAGGTTCCTGAAGCTTTCTTT.

The V gene is TRBV6-1, the J gene TRBJ2-7; unclear D gene. This CDR3 contains 13 residues. Looked up from germline, CDR1 is MNHNS and CDR2 is SASEGT. Trimming stripped 3 bases from V and 2 bases from J, with 8 bases between. The CDR3 loop is CASSEMHTYEQYF. Here the CDR3 DNA reads TGTGCCAGCAGTGAGATGCATACCTACGAGCAGTACTTC.

The CDR3 DNA is TGTGCCAGCTCCCTCCTAGCGGGGGGGACAGATACGCAGTATTTT. It yields the protein CASSLLAGGTDTQYF. This sequence joins TRBV7-9 and TRBJ2-3; 12 positions agree with TRBD2. Per germline, CDR1 SEHNR and CDR2 FQNEAQ (reference sequence). The CDR3 covers 15 residues. V lost 8 bases, J lost 3 bases, and 6 bases stayed unmatched.

This chain joins TRBV11-2 and TRBJ2-2, with D perhaps TRBD1 (5 bases). The CDR3 is made up of 16 amino acids. Germline V gene data show CDR1 as SGHAT and CDR2 as FQNNGV. The V gene lost 1 base and the J gene lost 7 bases, with 16 bases spanning the gap. The CDR3: CASSLVLGAGVGELFF. The CDR3 DNA follows: TGTGCCAGCAGCTTAGTCTTAGGGGCCGGAGTCGGGGAGCTGTTTTTT.

This clone was recorded only once. CDR3 nucleotides: TGTGCCAGCAGCAAGGAGGGGGGCGCCGGCACAGATACGCAGTATTTT. Translated: CASSKEGGAGTDTQYF. V and J are TRBV7-8 and TRBJ2-3, with D perhaps matching TRBD1 or TRBD2 (6 bases each). The V end was cut by 5 bases, the J end by 1 base, with 16 bases between. The germline gives CDR1 SGHVS, CDR2 FQNEAQ. This CDR3 spans 16 amino acids.

CDR3 loop: CASRTYRGHDEQFF. CDR3 DNA: TGTGCCAGCAGAACTTACAGGGGGCACGATGAGCAGTTCTTC. The J gene is TRBJ2-1, the V gene TRBV11-1; 9 nucleotides line up with TRBD1. The CDR3 length is 14 residues. Looked up from germline, CDR1 is SGHAT and CDR2 is FQDESV (reference sequence). The V segment lost 6 bases and the J segment 8 bases; nucleotides outside the gene matches: 8.

The V gene is TRBV4-2, the J gene TRBJ2-2; the D gene is possibly TRBD1 (6 bases). Between the trimmed V and J ends, which lost 7 bases and 5 bases, there was a span of 14 bases. Germline-derived CDR1 and CDR2 are LGHNA and YNFKEQ. This CDR3 is 14 amino acids long. CDR3 amino acids: CASTVGGFTGELFF. The CDR3 DNA is TGTGCCAGCACAGTAGGGGGTTTTACCGGGGAGCTGTTTTTT.

This clone has only a few counts. The rearrangement uses TRBV7-8 and TRBJ1-2; TRBD1 agrees at 8 bases. The CDR3 runs to 15 residues. The V gene end was trimmed by 5 bases and the J gene end by 4 bases; junction bases not matched to a gene: 9. CDR1 SGHVS and CDR2 FQNEAQ come from the germline V gene. This CDR3 is CASSPDRGGFYGYTF. CDR3 DNA sequence: TGTGCCAGCAGCCCCGACAGGGGCGGGTTCTATGGCTACACCTTC.

The chain links TRBV11-2 to TRBJ1-1; D is uncertain. Germline assignment: CDR1 SGHAT and CDR2 FQNNGV. The CDR3 contains 11 residues. With 1 base removed from V and 8 bases from J, the gap between germline ends came to 5 bases. In DNA form, the CDR3 reads TGTGCCAGCAGCTTAGGTGGAGAAGCTTTCTTT. Its protein product is CASSLGGEAFF.

This clone appeared a single time. V usage is TRBV6-6 and J usage is TRBJ1-1; D might be TRBD1 (6 bases). Deletions cut 2 bases from V and 9 bases from J, with 10 bases between. CDR3 length: 12 amino acids. CDR1 is MNHNY and CDR2 is SVGAGI in the germline V gene (reference sequence). CDR3 nucleotide sequence: TGTGCCAGCAGTTACGACAGGAAACAAGCTTTCTTT. Its translation: CASSYDRKQAFF.

The chain links TRBV6-5 to TRBJ1-3; no definite D call. The germline V and J ends were trimmed by 5 bases and 0 bases, with 8 bases remaining between them. The CDR3 is made up of 14 amino acids. Looked up from germline, CDR1 is MNHEY and CDR2 is SVGAGI. This chain's CDR3 is CASSIFSSGNTIYF. In nucleotides, the CDR3 is TGTGCCAGCAGTATATTTAGCTCTGGAAACACCATATATTTT.

The rearrangement uses TRBV13 and TRBJ2-1; D not resolved. This CDR3 is 13 amino acids long. The germline V gene has CDR1 PRHDT and CDR2 FYEKMQ (reference sequence). V was shortened by 0 bases and J by 6 bases, with 6 bases between the two germline ends. Written as DNA, the CDR3 is TGTGCCAGCAGCTTAGGGCGACCCAATGAGCAGTTCTTC. Amino acids: CASSLGRPNEQFF.